These T cell receptor beta chains were read from a single sample in a study of identical twins. TCRdb re-derived calls from the 5' RACE reads in MiXCR, one entry per CDR3 protein. The repertoire consists of around 1.7 million distinct CDR3 sequences, with about 30% occurring once and the leading ten covering less than 0.35%. Material for sequencing was cord blood. These receptors originate from a newborn girl in good health. Both conserved end residues are part of each CDR3. The D gene is left open where the match is weak.

d_gene,j_gene,v_gene,CDR3aa
-,TRBJ1-2,TRBV3-1,CASSQYQGIFYTF
-,TRBJ1-5,TRBV30,CAWSDGYQPQHF
-,TRBJ2-5,TRBV14,CASSQNRRLGETQYF
-,TRBJ1-5,TRBV7-2,CASSLDRALSNQPQHF
-,TRBJ2-3,TRBV7-2,CASSPAGKRNTQYF
-,TRBJ1-2,TRBV27,CASSLNPYGYTF
-,TRBJ2-1,TRBV5-1,CASSLTVLGRGNEQFF
TRBD1,TRBJ1-3,TRBV24-1,CATSDPQGRSGNTIYF
-,TRBJ2-5,TRBV5-6,CASSLFLGRIFQETQYF
TRBD2,TRBJ2-1,TRBV16,CASSQLGSGSSYNEQFF
TRBD1,TRBJ2-7,TRBV6-5,CASSYTGGYEQYF
-,TRBJ2-1,TRBV20-1,CSAPDGSSYNEQFF
TRBD2,TRBJ2-1,TRBV6-5,CASSYLRTSEPDEQFF
-,TRBJ1-1,TRBV28,CASKFGLNTEAFF
TRBD2,TRBJ2-3,TRBV14,CASSSNGRVNTDTQYF
TRBD2,TRBJ2-1,TRBV7-2,CASSPSLSGRAGNEQFF
TRBD2,TRBJ2-1,TRBV6-1,CASSDGTSGLYEQFF